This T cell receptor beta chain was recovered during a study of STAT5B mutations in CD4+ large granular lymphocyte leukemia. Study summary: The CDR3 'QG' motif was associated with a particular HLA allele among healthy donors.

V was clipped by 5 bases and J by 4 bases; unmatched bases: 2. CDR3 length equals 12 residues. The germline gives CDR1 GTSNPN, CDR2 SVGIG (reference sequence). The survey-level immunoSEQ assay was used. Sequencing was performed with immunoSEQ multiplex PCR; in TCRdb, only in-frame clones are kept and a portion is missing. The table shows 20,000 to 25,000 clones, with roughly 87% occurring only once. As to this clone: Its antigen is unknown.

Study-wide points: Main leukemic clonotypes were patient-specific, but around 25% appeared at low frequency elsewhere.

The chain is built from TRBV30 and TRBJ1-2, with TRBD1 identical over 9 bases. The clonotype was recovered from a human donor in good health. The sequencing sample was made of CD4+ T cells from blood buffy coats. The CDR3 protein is CAWWDRAYGYTF. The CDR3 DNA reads TGTGCCTGGTGGGACAGGGCCTATGGCTACACCTTC. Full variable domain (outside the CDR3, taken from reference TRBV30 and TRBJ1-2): SQTIHQWPATLVQPVGSPLSLECTVEGTSNPNLYWYRQAAGRGLQLLFYSVGIGQISSEVPQNLSASRPQDRQFILSSKKLLLSDSGFYLCAWWDRAYGYTFGSGTRLTVV.